The T cell receptor beta chain described here comes from a study of T-cell reconstitution after alpha-beta-depleted transplantation in children. Unique molecular identifiers were used in preparing the TCRbeta library. TCRdb re-derived calls from the PCR reads in MiXCR, one entry per CDR3 protein. The data hold around 270,000 distinct CDR3 sequences, with over 9% observed a single time. The germline gives CDR1 SNHLY, CDR2 FYNNEI. The CDR3 totals 13 residues. Trimming cost V 2 bases and J 6 bases, with 10 bases left between them. This clonotype was detected only a few times. Its antigen is not identified. Study-level findings and limits: By about two months after transplant, alpha-beta T cells reportedly arose from several hundred graft clones that had expanded. It was newly produced T cells that mostly accounted for T-cell counts and diversity one year after transplant.

The chain is built from TRBV2 and TRBJ1-1, with D hard to call. The starting material was PBMCs, obtained before TCRalphabeta/CD19-depleted stem cell transplant. The sequence was collected from a boy under two years old with acute myeloid leukemia, due to receive a stem cell transplant. This CDR3 is CASSESQASEAFF. Here the CDR3 DNA reads TGTGCCAGCAGTGAATCCCAGGCCTCTGAAGCTTTCTTT.